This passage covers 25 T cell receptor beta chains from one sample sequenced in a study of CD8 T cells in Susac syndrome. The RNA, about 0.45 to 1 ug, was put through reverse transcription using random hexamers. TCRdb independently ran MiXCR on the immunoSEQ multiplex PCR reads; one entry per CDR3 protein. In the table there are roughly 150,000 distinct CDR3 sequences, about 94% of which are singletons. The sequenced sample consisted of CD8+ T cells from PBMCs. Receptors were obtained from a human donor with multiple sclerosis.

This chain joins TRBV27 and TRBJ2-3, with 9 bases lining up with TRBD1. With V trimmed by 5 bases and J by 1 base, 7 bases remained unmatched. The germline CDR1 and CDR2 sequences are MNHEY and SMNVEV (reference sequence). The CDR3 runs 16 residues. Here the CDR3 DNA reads TGTGCCAGCAGTGCGGGGACAGGGCGGGGCACAGATACGCAGTATTTT. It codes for CASSAGTGRGTDTQYF.

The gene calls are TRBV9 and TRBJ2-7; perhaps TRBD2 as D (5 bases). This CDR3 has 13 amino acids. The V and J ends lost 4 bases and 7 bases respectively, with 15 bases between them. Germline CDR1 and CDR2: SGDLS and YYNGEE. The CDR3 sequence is CASSPMEDGEQYF. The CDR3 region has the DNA TGTGCCAGCAGCCCCATGGAGGACGGGGAGCAGTACTTC.

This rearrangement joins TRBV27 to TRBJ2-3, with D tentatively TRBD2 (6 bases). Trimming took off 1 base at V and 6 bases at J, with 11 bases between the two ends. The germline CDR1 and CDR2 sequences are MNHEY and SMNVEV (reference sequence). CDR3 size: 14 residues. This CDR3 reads CASSLYSSGDTQYF. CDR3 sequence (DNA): TGTGCCAGCAGTTTATACTCCAGCGGGGATACGCAGTATTTT.

The CDR3: CASSPIPGTEAFF. Written as DNA, the CDR3 is TGTGCCAGCAGCCCTATTCCGGGGACTGAAGCTTTCTTT. The V and J genes are TRBV14 and TRBJ1-1; D is unresolved. This CDR3 region has 13 residues. CDR1 SGHDN and CDR2 FVKESK come from the germline V gene. The ends were cut back, 4 bases at V and 5 bases at J, with 11 bases in the middle.

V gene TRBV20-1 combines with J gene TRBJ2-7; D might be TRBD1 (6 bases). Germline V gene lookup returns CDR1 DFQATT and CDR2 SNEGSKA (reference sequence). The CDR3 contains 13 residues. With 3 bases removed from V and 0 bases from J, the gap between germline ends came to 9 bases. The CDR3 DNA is TGCAGTGCTAGGCCGGACAGCTCCTACGAGCAGTACTTC. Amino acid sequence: CSARPDSSYEQYF.

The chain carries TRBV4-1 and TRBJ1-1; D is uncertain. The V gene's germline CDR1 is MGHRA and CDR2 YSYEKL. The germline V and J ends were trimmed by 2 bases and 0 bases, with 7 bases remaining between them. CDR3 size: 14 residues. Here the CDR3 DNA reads TGCGCCAGCAGCCAATTCCAGATGAACACTGAAGCTTTCTTT. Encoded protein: CASSQFQMNTEAFF.

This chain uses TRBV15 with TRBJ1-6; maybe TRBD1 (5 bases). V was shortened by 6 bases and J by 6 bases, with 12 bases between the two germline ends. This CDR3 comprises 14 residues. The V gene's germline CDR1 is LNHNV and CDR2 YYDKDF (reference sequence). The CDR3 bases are TGTGCCACCAGGCAAGGGGCCAGTAATTCACCCCTCCACTTT. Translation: CATRQGASNSPLHF.

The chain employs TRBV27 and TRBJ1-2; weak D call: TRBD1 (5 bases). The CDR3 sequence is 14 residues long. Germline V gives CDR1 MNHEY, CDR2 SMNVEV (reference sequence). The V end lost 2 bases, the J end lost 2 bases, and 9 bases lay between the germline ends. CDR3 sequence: CASSLGGSNYGYTF. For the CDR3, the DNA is TGTGCCAGCAGTTTAGGGGGGAGCAACTATGGCTACACCTTC.

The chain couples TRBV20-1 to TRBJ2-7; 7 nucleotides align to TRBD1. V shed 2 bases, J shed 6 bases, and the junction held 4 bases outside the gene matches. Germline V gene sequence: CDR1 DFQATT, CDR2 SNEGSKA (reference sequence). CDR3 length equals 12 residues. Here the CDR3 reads CSARWDSPEQYF. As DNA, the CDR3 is TGCAGTGCTAGATGGGACAGCCCCGAGCAGTACTTC.

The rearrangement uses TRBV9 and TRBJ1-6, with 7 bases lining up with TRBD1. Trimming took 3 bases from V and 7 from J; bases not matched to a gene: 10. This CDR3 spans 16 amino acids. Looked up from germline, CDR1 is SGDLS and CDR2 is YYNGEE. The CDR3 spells CASSDPRTGANSPLHF. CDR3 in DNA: TGTGCCAGCAGCGATCCGAGGACAGGAGCCAATTCACCCCTCCACTTT.

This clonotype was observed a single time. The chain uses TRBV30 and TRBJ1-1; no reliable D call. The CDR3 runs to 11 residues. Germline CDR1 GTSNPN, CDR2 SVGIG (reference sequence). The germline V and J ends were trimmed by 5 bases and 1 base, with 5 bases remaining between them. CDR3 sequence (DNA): TGTGCCTGGGCCCGGAACACTGAAGCTTTCTTT. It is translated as CAWARNTEAFF.

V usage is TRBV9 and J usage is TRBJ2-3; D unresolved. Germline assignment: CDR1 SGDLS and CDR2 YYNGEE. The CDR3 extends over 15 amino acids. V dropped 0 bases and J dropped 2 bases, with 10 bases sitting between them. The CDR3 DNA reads TGTGCCAGCAGCGTAGAGGCTACCACCACAGATACGCAGTATTTT. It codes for CASSVEATTTDTQYF.

CDR3 nucleotide sequence: TGTGCCAGCAGTGTATCCGGGACGCACTCCTACGAGCAGTACTTC. It is translated as CASSVSGTHSYEQYF. This rearrangement joins TRBV2 to TRBJ2-7; possibly TRBD1 or TRBD2 for D (5 bases each). The germline CDR1 and CDR2 sequences are SNHLY and FYNNEI. CDR3 length: 15 residues. The V gene lost 4 bases and the J gene lost 0 bases, with 13 bases spanning the gap.

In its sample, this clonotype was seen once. This chain's CDR3 is CASSYPGLPYGYTF. In DNA form, the CDR3 reads TGTGCCAGCAGTTATCCGGGACTGCCCTATGGCTACACCTTC. The chain is built from TRBV7-9 and TRBJ1-2, with a weak D call TRBD1 (5 bases). The CDR3 covers 14 residues. CDR1 is SEHNR and CDR2 is FQNEAQ in the germline V gene (reference sequence). Trimming removed 6 bases at V and 4 bases at J, with 15 bases between.

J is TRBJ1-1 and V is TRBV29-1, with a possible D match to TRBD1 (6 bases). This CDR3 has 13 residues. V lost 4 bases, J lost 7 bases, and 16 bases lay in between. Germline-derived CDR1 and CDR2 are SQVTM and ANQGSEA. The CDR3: CSVGLGARGEAFF. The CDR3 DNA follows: TGCAGCGTTGGATTGGGGGCGAGGGGTGAAGCTTTCTTT.

The DNA for the CDR3 is TGTGCCTGGAGTCAGGGGACTAACACTGAAGCTTTCTTT. Encoded protein: CAWSQGTNTEAFF. V and J are TRBV30 and TRBJ1-1, with D possibly TRBD1 on 6 matching bases. The germline CDR1 and CDR2 sequences are GTSNPN and SVGIG (reference sequence). Trimming shortened V by 2 bases and J by 2 bases, and 9 bases separated the two germline ends. This CDR3 comprises 13 residues.

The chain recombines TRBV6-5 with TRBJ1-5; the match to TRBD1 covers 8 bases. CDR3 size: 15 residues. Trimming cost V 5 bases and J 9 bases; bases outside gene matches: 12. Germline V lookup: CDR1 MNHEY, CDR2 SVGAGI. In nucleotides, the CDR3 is TGTGCCAGCAGTCCTGGGACAGGCCAGGGTTGGCCCCAGCATTTT. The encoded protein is CASSPGTGQGWPQHF.

The CDR3 sequence is CSARDKDRYNEQFF. CDR3 DNA: TGCAGTGCTAGAGACAAGGACAGATACAATGAGCAGTTCTTC. This chain connects TRBV20-1 to TRBJ2-1, with TRBD1 as a possible D gene (6 bases). Germline loops: CDR1 DFQATT, CDR2 SNEGSKA (reference sequence). This CDR3 has 14 residues. The V and J ends lost 0 bases and 4 bases respectively, with 10 bases between them.

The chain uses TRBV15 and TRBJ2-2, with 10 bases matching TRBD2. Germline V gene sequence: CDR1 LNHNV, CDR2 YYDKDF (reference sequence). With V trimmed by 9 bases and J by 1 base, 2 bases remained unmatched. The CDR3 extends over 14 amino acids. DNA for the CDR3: TGTGCCACAGGACTAGCGGAGAACACCGGGGAGCTGTTTTTT. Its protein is CATGLAENTGELFF.

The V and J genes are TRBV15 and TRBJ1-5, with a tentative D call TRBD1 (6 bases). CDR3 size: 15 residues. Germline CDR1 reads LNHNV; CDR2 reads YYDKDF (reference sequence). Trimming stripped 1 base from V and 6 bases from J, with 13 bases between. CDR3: CATSRGRGGSQPQHF. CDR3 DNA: TGTGCCACCAGCAGAGGCAGGGGAGGCAGTCAGCCCCAGCATTTT.

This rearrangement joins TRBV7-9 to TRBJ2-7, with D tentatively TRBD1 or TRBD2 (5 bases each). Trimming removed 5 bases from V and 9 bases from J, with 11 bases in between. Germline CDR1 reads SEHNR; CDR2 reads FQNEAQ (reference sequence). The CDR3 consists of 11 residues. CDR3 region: CASSDGAGQYF. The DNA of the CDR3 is TGTGCCAGCAGCGACGGGGCAGGGCAGTACTTC.

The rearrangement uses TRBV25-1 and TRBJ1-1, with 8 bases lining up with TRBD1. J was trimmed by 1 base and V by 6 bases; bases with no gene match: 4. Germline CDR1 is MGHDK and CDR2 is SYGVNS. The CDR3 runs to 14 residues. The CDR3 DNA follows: TGTGCCAGCAGGACGGACAGGGAGAACACTGAAGCTTTCTTT. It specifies CASRTDRENTEAFF.

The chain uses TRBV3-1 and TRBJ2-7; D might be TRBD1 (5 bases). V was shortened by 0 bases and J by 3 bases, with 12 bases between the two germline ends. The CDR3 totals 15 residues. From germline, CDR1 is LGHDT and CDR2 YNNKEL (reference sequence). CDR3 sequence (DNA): TGTGCCAGCAGCCAAGAGCCAGGGTTGGGCTACGAGCAGTACTTC. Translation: CASSQEPGLGYEQYF.

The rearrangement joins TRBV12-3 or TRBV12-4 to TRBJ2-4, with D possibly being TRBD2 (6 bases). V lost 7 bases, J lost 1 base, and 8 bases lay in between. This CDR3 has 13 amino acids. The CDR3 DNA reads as TGTGCCAGCACAGGAGGGGCCAAAAACATTCAGTACTTC. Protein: CASTGGAKNIQYF.

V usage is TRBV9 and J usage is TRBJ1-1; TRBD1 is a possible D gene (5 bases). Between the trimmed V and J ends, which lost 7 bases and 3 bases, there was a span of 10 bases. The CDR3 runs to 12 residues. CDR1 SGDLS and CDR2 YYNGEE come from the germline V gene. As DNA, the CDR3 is TGTGCCAGCGGAAGCAGGGACACTGAAGCTTTCTTT. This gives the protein CASGSRDTEAFF.